This T cell receptor (beta chain) derives from a study of shared clonotypes between healthy human individuals. General observations from the study: The small donor group covered limited genetic and exposure diversity.

TCRdb keeps only in-frame clones here, not all; method: immunoSEQ multiplex PCR. The sample has some 1.4 million clones; roughly 96% are singletons. The germline gives CDR1 SNHLY, CDR2 FYNNEI. V lost 2 bases and J 5 bases, leaving 10 bases between the germline ends. The CDR3 is made up of 14 amino acids. On this clone: Its antigen is undetermined.

Into CD45RA+ naive and CD45RA-negative memory subsets, the CD4+ cells were split. What was sequenced was naive CD4+ T cells sorted from blood. Subset: CD45RA+ positively selected. This receptor was identified in a man aged 25 to 40 in good health. The rearrangement links TRBV2 to TRBJ2-1, with D unresolved. CDR3 amino acids: CASSETRANNEQFF. CDR3 DNA sequence: TGTGCCAGCAGTGAAACGAGAGCTAACAATGAGCAGTTCTTC.